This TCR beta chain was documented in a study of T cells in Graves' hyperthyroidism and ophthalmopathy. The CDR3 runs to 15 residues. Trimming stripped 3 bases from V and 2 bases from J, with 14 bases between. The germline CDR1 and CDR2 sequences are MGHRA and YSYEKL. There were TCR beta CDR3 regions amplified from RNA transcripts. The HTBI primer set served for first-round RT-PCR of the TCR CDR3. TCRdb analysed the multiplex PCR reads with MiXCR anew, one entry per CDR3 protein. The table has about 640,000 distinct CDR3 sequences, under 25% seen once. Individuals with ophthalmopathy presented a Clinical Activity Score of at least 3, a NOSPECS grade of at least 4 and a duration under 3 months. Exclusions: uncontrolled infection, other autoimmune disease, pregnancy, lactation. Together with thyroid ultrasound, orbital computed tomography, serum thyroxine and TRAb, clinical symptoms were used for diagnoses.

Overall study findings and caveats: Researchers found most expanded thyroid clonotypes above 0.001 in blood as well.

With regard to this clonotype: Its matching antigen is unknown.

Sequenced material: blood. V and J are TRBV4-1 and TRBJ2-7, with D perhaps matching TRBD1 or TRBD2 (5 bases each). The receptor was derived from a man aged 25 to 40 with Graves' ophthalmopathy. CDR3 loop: CASSHGTQSPYEQYF. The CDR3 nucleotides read TGCGCCAGCAGCCACGGGACGCAATCCCCCTACGAGCAGTACTTC.